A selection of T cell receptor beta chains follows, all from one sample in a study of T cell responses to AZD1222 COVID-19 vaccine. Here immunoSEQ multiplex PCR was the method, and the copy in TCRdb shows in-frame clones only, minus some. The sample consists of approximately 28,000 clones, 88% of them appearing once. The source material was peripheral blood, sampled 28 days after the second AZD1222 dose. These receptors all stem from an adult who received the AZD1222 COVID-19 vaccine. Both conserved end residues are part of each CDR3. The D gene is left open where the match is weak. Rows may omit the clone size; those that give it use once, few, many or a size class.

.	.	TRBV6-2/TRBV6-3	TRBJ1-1	CASSYSKGGLNTEAFF	TGTGCCAGCAGTTACTCGAAGGGGGGGTTGAACACTGAAGCTTTCTTT
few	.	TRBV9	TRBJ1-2	CASSYRDYYGYTF	TGTGCCAGCAGCTATAGGGATTACTATGGCTACACCTTC
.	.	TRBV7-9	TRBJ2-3	CASTPGSSTDTQYF	TGTGCCAGCACCCCCGGGAGTAGCACAGATACGCAGTATTTT
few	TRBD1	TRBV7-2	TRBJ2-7	CASSKTSGTGALAAEQYF	TGTGCCAGCAGCAAGACTTCCGGGACAGGGGCGCTTGCCGCCGAGCAGTACTTC
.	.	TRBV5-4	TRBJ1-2	CASRFAGSSYGYTF	TGTGCCAGCAGGTTTGCGGGGTCGTCCTATGGCTACACCTTC
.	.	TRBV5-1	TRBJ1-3	CASSLAHSSGNTIYF	TGCGCCAGCAGCTTGGCGCATTCCTCTGGAAACACCATATATTTT
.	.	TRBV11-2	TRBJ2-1	CASSLRFGQAEQFF	TGTGCCAGCAGCTTAAGATTCGGACAAGCTGAGCAGTTCTTC
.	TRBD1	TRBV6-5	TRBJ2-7	CASSYSTGGYEQYF	TGTGCCAGCAGTTACTCGACAGGGGGCTACGAGCAGTACTTC
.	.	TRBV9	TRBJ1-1	CASSTQIDRHKRTEAFF	TGTGCCAGCAGCACCCAAATAGACAGGCATAAAAGGACTGAAGCTTTCTTT
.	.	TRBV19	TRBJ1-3	CASNSGNTIYF	TGTGCCAGTAACTCTGGAAACACCATATATTTT
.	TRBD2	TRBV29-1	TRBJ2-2	CSVTPSSGGITGELFF	TGCAGCGTTACACCCTCTAGCGGGGGTATCACCGGGGAGCTGTTTTTT
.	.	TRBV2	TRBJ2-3	CASSAAGTDTQYF	TGTGCCAGCAGTGCGGCTGGCACAGATACGCAGTATTTT
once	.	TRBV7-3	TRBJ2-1	CASSLTVGNEQFF	TGTGCCAGCAGCTTAACGGTCGGGAATGAGCAGTTCTTC
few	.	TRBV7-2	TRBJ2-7	CASSASGSSYEQYF	TGTGCCAGCAGCGCTAGTGGGTCTTCCTACGAGCAGTACTTC
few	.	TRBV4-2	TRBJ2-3	CASTFYLSVGGQTDTQYF	TGTGCCAGCACCTTCTACTTGAGCGTGGGGGGCCAGACAGATACGCAGTATTTT
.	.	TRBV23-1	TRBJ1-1	CASSHLAQGSAFF	TGCGCCAGCAGTCATTTAGCACAGGGTTCGGCTTTCTTT
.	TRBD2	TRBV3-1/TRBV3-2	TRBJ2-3	CASSQGIAGPSTDTQYF	TGTGCCAGCAGCCAAGGAATAGCGGGGCCTAGCACAGATACGCAGTATTTT
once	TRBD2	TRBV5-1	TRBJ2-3	CASSFGGASGVTDTQYF	TGCGCCAGCAGTTTCGGAGGGGCTAGCGGGGTCACAGATACGCAGTATTTT
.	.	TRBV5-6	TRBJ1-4	CASSLRAGVSEKLFF	TGTGCCAGCAGCTTGAGGGCGGGTGTCTCTGAAAAACTGTTTTTT
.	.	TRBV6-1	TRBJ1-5	CASSAETVFHSNQPQHF	TGTGCCAGCAGTGCGGAGACAGTTTTTCATAGCAATCAGCCCCAGCATTTT
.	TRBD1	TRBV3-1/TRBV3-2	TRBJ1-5	CASSGGTALDQPQHF	TGTGCCAGCAGCGGGGGGACAGCTTTGGATCAGCCCCAGCATTTT
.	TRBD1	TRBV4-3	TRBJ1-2	CASSQEFLRRDRGVSDGYTF	TGCGCCAGCAGCCAAGAGTTCCTCCGTCGGGACAGGGGGGTTTCGGATGGCTACACCTTC
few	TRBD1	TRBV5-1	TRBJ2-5	CASSFGQDPRETQYF	TGCGCCAGCAGCTTTGGACAGGATCCTAGAGAGACCCAGTACTTC
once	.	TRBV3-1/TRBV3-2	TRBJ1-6	CASSPNRLNSPLHF	TGTGCCAGCAGCCCGAATCGGCTTAATTCACCCCTCCACTTT
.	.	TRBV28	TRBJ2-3	CASSSGGPTDTQYF	TGTGCCAGCTCGTCGGGGGGCCCCACAGATACGCAGTATTTT
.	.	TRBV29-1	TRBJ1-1	CSVGILRDTEAFF	TGCAGCGTGGGGATCCTCAGGGATACTGAAGCTTTCTTT
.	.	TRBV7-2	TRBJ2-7	CASSLAGRIHEQYF	TGTGCCAGCAGCTTAGCTGGGAGGATCCACGAGCAGTACTTC
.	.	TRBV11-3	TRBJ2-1	CASSRGGGNEQFF	TGTGCCAGCAGCCGCGGAGGGGGGAATGAGCAGTTCTTC
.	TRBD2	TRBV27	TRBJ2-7	CASNKASGAYEQYF	TGTGCCAGCAATAAGGCTAGCGGGGCCTACGAGCAGTACTTC
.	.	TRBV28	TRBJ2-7	CASSLVKGISYEQYF	TGTGCCAGCAGTCTCGTTAAGGGGATATCCTACGAGCAGTACTTC
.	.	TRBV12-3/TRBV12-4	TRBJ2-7	CASSSSTAQYF	TGTGCCAGCAGTTCGTCGACTGCGCAGTACTTC
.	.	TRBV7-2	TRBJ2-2	CASSPGRGGQRFF	TGTGCCAGCAGCCCAGGACGAGGAGGCCAGCGGTTTTTT
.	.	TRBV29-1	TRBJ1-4	CSVRPPGAVEKLFF	TGCAGCGTTCGGCCCCCAGGGGCTGTGGAAAAACTGTTTTTT
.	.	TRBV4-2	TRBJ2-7	CASSQDSSGEQYF	TGTGCCAGCAGCCAAGATAGTTCAGGCGAGCAGTACTTC
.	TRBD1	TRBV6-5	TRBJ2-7	CASRDKDRVSVQYF	TGTGCCAGCAGGGACAAGGACAGGGTTTCTGTGCAGTACTTC
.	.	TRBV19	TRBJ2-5	CASSTLQAQETQYF	TGTGCCAGTAGTACGTTACAGGCCCAAGAGACCCAGTACTTC
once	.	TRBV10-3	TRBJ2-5	CARPGGQDQETQYF	TGTGCCAGACCAGGGGGGCAGGACCAAGAGACCCAGTACTTC
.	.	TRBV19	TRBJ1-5	CASSIRARYSNQPQHF	TGTGCCAGTAGTATCCGGGCCAGATATAGCAATCAGCCCCAGCATTTT
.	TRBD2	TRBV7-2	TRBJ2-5	CASSLDAGGQETQYF	TGTGCCAGCAGCTTAGATGCGGGGGGCCAAGAGACCCAGTACTTC
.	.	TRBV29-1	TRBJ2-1	CSAERWTDYNEQFF	TGCAGCGCCGAGAGGTGGACAGACTACAATGAGCAGTTCTTC
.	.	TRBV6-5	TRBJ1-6	CAGRREYSPLHF	TGTGCCGGGAGGAGGGAGTATTCACCCCTCCACTTT
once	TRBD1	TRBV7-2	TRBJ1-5	CASSLTGGASQPQHF	TGTGCCAGCAGCTTAACAGGGGGCGCTTCCCAGCCCCAGCATTTT
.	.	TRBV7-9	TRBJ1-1	CASRESGAFWGTEAFF	TGTGCCAGCAGAGAATCGGGGGCCTTCTGGGGGACTGAAGCTTTCTTT
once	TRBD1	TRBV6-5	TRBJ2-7	CASGETGIYEQYF	TGTGCCAGCGGAGAGACAGGGATCTACGAGCAGTACTTC
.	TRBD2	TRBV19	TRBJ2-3	CASEAGGTDTQYF	TGTGCCAGTGAGGCGGGGGGCACAGATACGCAGTATTTT
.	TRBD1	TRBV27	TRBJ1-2	CASSLGRYRGANYGYTF	TGTGCCAGCAGTTTAGGCCGGTACAGGGGGGCTAACTATGGCTACACCTTC
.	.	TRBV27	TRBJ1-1	CASSFRRVGFTEAFF	TGTGCCAGCAGTTTCCGCAGGGTGGGATTCACTGAAGCTTTCTTT
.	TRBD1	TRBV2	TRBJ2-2	CASKGQGAGELFF	TGTGCCAGCAAAGGACAGGGGGCCGGGGAGCTGTTTTTT
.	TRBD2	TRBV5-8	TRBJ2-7	CASRLPGLADEQYF	TGTGCCAGCAGGCTACCGGGACTAGCCGACGAGCAGTACTTC
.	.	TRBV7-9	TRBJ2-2	CASSLMLTGELFF	TGTGCCAGCAGCTTAATGTTGACCGGGGAGCTGTTTTTT
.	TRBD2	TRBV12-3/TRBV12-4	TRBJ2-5	CASRDSGGETQYF	TGTGCCAGCAGGGATAGCGGGGGGGAGACCCAGTACTTC
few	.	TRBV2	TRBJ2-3	CARGTDEGPDTQYF	TGTGCCCGGGGGACGGACGAGGGTCCAGATACGCAGTATTTT